This entry lists 10 T cell receptor beta chains sequenced from one sample in a study of regulatory and conventional T cells in RAG deficiency. This table comes from immunoSEQ multiplex PCR, and its TCRdb copy is limited to in-frame clones, with some not included. The table includes 34,000 or so clones, 70% to 90% detected once. This sample also belongs to another study, concerning regulatory T cells. This second study says: The PCR used 52 TRBV and 13 TRBJ primers.

Source material: CD8+ T cells sorted from blood. The receptors originated from a human donor in good health.

The V and J genes are TRBV4-1 and TRBJ2-1; 7 bases align to TRBD2. This CDR3 contains 17 residues. CDR1 and CDR2 from the germline V gene are MGHRA and YSYEKL. Unmatched junction bases numbered 7, after V lost 2 bases and J lost 0 bases. The CDR3 sequence is CASSQLPAGSSYNEQFF. The DNA for the CDR3 is TGCGCCAGCAGCCAACTCCCAGCGGGGAGCTCCTACAATGAGCAGTTCTTC.

The chain has TRBV9 and TRBJ2-3, with a tentative D call TRBD2 (6 bases). Deletions cut 0 bases from V and 1 base from J, with 12 bases between. The CDR3 extends over 16 amino acids. CDR1 is SGDLS and CDR2 is YYNGEE in the germline V gene. Here the CDR3 DNA reads TGTGCCAGCAGCGTAGGGGCGGGATCAGGCACAGATACGCAGTATTTT. Its translation: CASSVGAGSGTDTQYF.

This clone has only a few counts. This rearrangement joins TRBV19 to TRBJ1-5; D might be TRBD1 (5 bases). The CDR3 is 14 amino acids. The V gene's germline CDR1 is LNHDA and CDR2 SQIVND (reference sequence). Trimming took off 9 bases at V and 4 bases at J, with 16 bases between the two ends. The CDR3 DNA reads as TGTGCCAGCGACCAGGGTTTAGGGAATCAGCCCCAGCATTTT. This encodes CASDQGLGNQPQHF.

The rearrangement joins TRBV4-1 to TRBJ1-5; TRBD1 agrees at 8 bases. The CDR3 extends over 15 amino acids. The V and J ends lost 1 base and 6 bases, in that order; junction bases with no gene match: 5. Looked up from germline, CDR1 is MGHRA and CDR2 is YSYEKL. In nucleotides, the CDR3 is TGCGCCAGCAGCCAAGCGTTAACAGGGGGTCAGCCCCAGCATTTT. Translating gives CASSQALTGGQPQHF.

This clone was detected a few times. This chain uses TRBV28 with TRBJ1-2, with D possibly matching TRBD1 (5 bases). This CDR3 is 13 amino acids long. Germline values: CDR1 MDHEN, CDR2 SYDVKM. The V gene lost 6 bases and the J gene lost 8 bases, with 16 bases spanning the gap. CDR3 sequence reads: CASSLQVALGYTF. The CDR3 nucleotides are TGTGCCAGCAGCTTACAGGTAGCTTTGGGCTACACCTTC.

DNA of the CDR3: TGTGCCAGTAGTCCAGGGGCATTCTCTGGAAACACCATATATTTT. This encodes CASSPGAFSGNTIYF. The V and J genes are TRBV19 and TRBJ1-3, with D perhaps TRBD1 (6 bases). Germline V CDR1 and CDR2: LNHDA, SQIVND (reference sequence). This CDR3 comprises 15 residues. V gave up 5 bases and J gave up 0 bases, with 11 bases separating them.

The J gene is TRBJ1-3, the V gene TRBV28, with unresolved D. V lost 3 bases and J 0 bases, leaving 15 bases between the germline ends. CDR3 size: 17 residues. Germline V lookup: CDR1 MDHEN, CDR2 SYDVKM. Here the CDR3 DNA reads TGTGCCAGCAGTTTGACGGCAGTCAAACTCTCTGGAAACACCATATATTTT. It specifies CASSLTAVKLSGNTIYF.

This clone came up once. V and J are TRBV5-4 and TRBJ2-2, with no clear D. V lost 4 bases to trimming and J lost 1 base, with 8 bases between them. Germline loops: CDR1 SGHNT, CDR2 YYREEE (reference sequence). This CDR3 comprises 14 residues. In nucleotides, the CDR3 is TGTGCCAGCAGCCGCATGGGGAACACCGGGGAGCTGTTTTTT. This codes for CASSRMGNTGELFF. The full variable domain, in which reference TRBV5-4 and TRBJ2-2 provide the parts outside the CDR3, is ETGVTQSPTHLIKTRGQQVTLRCSSQSGHNTVSWYQQALGQGPQFIFQYYREEENGRGNFPPRFSGLQFPNYSSELNVNALELDDSALYLCASSRMGNTGELFFGEGSRLTVL.

The chain uses TRBV19 and TRBJ1-4, with TRBD1 identical over 7 bases. V shed 9 bases, J shed 4 bases, and the junction held 14 bases outside the gene matches. The CDR3 runs 16 residues. CDR1 and CDR2 (germline): LNHDA, SQIVND (reference sequence). This CDR3 reads CARTLAWTGGNEKLFF. The CDR3 DNA sequence: TGTGCCAGAACTCTTGCCTGGACAGGAGGTAATGAAAAACTGTTTTTT.

The genes are TRBV20-1 and TRBJ1-1, with 11 bases aligning to TRBD1. The CDR3 totals 11 residues. V lost 1 base and J lost 11; bases outside the gene matches: 0. Germline CDR1 and CDR2: DFQATT and SNEGSKA (reference sequence). CDR3 sequence: CSARGDRGAFF. For the CDR3, the DNA is TGCAGTGCTAGAGGGGACAGGGGGGCTTTCTTT.